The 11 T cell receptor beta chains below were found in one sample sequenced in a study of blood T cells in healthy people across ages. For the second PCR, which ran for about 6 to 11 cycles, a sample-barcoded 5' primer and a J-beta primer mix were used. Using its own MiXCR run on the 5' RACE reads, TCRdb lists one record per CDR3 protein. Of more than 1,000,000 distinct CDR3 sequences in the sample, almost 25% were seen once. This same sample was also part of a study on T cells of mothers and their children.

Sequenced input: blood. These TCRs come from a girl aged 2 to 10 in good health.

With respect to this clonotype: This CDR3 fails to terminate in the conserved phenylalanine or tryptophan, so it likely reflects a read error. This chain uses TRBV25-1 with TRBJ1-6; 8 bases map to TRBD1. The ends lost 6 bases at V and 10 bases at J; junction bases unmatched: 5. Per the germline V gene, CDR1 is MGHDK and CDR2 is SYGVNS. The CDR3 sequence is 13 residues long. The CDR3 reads CASREQGESPLHS. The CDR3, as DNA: TGTGCCAGCAGGGAACAGGGGGAATCACCCCTCCACTCT.

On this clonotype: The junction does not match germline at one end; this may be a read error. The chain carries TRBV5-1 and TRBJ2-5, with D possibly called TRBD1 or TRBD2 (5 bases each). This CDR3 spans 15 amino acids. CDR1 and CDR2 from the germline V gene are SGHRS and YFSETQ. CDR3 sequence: CASSFQGGGAETQYF. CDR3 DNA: TGTGCCAGCAGCTTTCAAGGTGGGGGTGCAGAGACCCAGTACTTC.

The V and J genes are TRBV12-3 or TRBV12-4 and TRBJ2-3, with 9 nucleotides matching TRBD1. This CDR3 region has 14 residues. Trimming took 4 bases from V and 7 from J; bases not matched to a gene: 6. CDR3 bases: TGTGCCAGCAGTTCGGGACAGGGATTTCATACGCAGTATTTT. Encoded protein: CASSSGQGFHTQYF.

CDR3 coding DNA: TGTGCCAGCACGATAAGGAGCTCCTCTGAAAAACTGTTTTTT. It yields the protein CASTIRSSSEKLFF. The chain recombines TRBV6-5 with TRBJ1-4; D unresolved. Trimming left V 7 bases short and J 7 bases short, with 16 bases between. CDR3 length equals 14 residues. Germline CDR1 MNHEY, CDR2 SVGAGI.

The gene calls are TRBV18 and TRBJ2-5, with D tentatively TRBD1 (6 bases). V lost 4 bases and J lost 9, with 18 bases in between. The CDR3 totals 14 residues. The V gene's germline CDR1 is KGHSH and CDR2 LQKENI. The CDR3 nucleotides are TGTGCCAGCTCACTCAGGGGCCTTGAGGAGGCCCAGTACTTC. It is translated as CASSLRGLEEAQYF.

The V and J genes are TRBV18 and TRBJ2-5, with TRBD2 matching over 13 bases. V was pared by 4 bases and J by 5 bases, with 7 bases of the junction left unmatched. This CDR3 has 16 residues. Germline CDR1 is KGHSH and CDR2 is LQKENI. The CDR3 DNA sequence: TGTGCCAGCTCACGCGGACTAGCGGGAGAAGCTGAGACCCAGTACTTC. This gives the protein CASSRGLAGEAETQYF.

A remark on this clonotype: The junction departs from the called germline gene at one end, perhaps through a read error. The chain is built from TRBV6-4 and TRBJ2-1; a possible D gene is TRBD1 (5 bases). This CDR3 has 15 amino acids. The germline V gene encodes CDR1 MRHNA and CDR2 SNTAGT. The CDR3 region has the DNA TGTGCCAGCAGTCCCCGGACAAGCTCCCACAATGAGCAGTTCTTC. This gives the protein CASSPRTSSHNEQFF.

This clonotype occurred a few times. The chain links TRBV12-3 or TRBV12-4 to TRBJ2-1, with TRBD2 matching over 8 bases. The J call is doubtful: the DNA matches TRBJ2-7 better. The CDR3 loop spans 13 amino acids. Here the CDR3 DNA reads TGTGCCAGCAGAAGCCCTACTAGCGGCGAGCAGTACTTC. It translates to CASRSPTSGEQYF.

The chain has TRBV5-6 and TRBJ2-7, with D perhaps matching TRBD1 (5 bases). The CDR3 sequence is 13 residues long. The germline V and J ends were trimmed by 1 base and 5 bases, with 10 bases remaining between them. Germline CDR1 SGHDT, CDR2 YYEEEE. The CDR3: CASSLRQSNEQYF. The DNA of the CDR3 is TGTGCCAGCAGCTTGAGACAGTCCAACGAGCAGTACTTC.

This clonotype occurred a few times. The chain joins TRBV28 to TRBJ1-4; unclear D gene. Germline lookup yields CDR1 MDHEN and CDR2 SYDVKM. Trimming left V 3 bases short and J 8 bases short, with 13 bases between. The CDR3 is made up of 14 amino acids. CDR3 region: CASSLEATGEKLFF. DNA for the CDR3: TGTGCCAGCAGTTTGGAGGCCACGGGAGAAAAACTGTTTTTT.

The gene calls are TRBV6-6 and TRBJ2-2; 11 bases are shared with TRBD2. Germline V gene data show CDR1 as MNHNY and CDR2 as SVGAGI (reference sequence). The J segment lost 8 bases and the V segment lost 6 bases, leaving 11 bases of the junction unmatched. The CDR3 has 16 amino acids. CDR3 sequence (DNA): TGTGCCAGCAGCTCCCCCACTAGCGGGAGATTGGGGGAGCTGTTTTTT. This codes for CASSSPTSGRLGELFF.